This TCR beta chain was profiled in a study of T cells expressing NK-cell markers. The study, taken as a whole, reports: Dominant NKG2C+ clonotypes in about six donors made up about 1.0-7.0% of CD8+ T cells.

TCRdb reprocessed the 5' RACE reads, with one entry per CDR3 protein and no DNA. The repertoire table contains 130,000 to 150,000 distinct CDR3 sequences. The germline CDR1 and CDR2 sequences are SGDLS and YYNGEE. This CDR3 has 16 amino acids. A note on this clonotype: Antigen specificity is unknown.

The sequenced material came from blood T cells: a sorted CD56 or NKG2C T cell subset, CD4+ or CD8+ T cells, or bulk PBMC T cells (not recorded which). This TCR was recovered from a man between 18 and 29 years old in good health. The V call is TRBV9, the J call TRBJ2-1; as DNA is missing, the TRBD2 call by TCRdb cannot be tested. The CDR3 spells CASSVAAGGGYNEQFF.